Listed here are 19 T cell receptor beta chains from one sample, sequenced in a study of human T cells and chemical hapten exposure. Each CDR3 protein gets one entry after TCRdb re-called the RACE reads with MiXCR. Altogether some 50,000 distinct CDR3 sequences are present, roughly 4.5% being singletons, with the ten largest covering approximately 1.7%. Time point meaning: healthy volunteer bleed at 2 weeks. Total RNA was isolated from whole blood that had not been fractionated. Material for sequencing was whole blood. These receptors originate from a female donor in good health. Some clones in this sample may be carry-over from other donors' samples.

This clonotype was seen ten or more times. The chain links TRBV19 to TRBJ1-5; 8 nucleotides align to TRBD1. Germline V gives CDR1 LNHDA, CDR2 SQIVND (reference sequence). This CDR3 region has 15 residues. After removal of 6 bases from V and 6 bases from J, the junction contained 10 bases not matched to a gene. The DNA of the CDR3 is TGTGCCAGTAGGCCCCCCAGGGGGCTGGGTCAGCCCCAGCATTTT. This codes for CASRPPRGLGQPQHF.

This clonotype was seen repeatedly, ten times or more. This rearrangement joins TRBV5-1 to TRBJ2-2; possible D gene TRBD2, 5 bases. The CDR3 loop spans 13 amino acids. V was shortened by 1 base and J by 8 bases, with 9 bases between the two germline ends. The germline CDR1 and CDR2 sequences are SGHRS and YFSETQ. The CDR3 DNA follows: TGCGCCAGCAGCTTGCGGCGGGCTGGGGAGCTGTTTTTT. Translation gives CASSLRRAGELFF. The full variable domain, completed using reference TRBV5-1 and TRBJ2-2, is KAGVTQTPRYLIKTRGQQVTLSCSPISGHRSVSWYQQTPGQGLQFLFEYFSETQRNKGNFPGRFSGRQFSNSRSEMNVSTLELGDSALYLCASSLRRAGELFFGEGSRLTVL.

The chain uses TRBV29-1 and TRBJ2-3, with 8 bases that match TRBD1. The V gene end was trimmed by 5 bases and the J gene end by 2 bases; junction bases not matched to a gene: 9. The CDR3 spans 15 residues. Germline values: CDR1 SQVTM, CDR2 ANQGSEA. CDR3: CSVLTGQGNTDTQYF. DNA for the CDR3: TGCAGCGTTCTCACTGGACAGGGCAACACAGATACGCAGTATTTT.

In this sample, this clonotype turned up many times. This chain connects TRBV5-1 to TRBJ1-1; D remains ambiguous. The CDR3 covers 15 residues. The germline CDR1 and CDR2 sequences are SGHRS and YFSETQ. V was shortened by 0 bases and J by 8 bases, with 17 bases between the two germline ends. CDR3 sequence: CASSLGFGQAHEAFF. The DNA for the CDR3 is TGCGCCAGCAGCTTGGGTTTTGGTCAGGCGCACGAAGCTTTCTTT.

This clonotype was seen many times. The V and J genes are TRBV15 and TRBJ1-6; D perhaps matches TRBD1 (5 bases). Germline values: CDR1 LNHNV, CDR2 YYDKDF (reference sequence). V dropped 1 base and J dropped 0 bases, with 10 bases sitting between them. This CDR3 has 17 residues. The CDR3 is CATSRGGGSSYNSPLHF. CDR3 in DNA: TGTGCCACCAGCAGAGGGGGCGGGAGCTCCTATAATTCACCCCTCCACTTT.

This clonotype was counted at least ten times. The V gene is TRBV18, the J gene TRBJ1-1; D is uncertain. The germline V gene has CDR1 KGHSH and CDR2 LQKENI. This CDR3 is built from 15 residues. V gave up 1 base and J gave up 2 bases, with 11 bases separating them. CDR3 region: CASSPRAGSNTEAFF. DNA of the CDR3: TGTGCCAGCTCACCACGGGCGGGATCTAACACTGAAGCTTTCTTT. Full variable domain (remainder filled in from reference TRBV18 and TRBJ1-1): NAGVMQNPRHLVRRRGQEARLRCSPMKGHSHVYWYRQLPEEGLKFMVYLQKENIIDESGMPKERFSAEFPKEGPSILRIQQVVRGDSAAYFCASSPRAGSNTEAFFGQGTRLTVV.

DNA of the CDR3: TGTGCCAGCAGTTTCCTTGGACAGGCCATGGGCTACACCTTC. This sequence encodes CASSFLGQAMGYTF. The chain is built from TRBV12-3 or TRBV12-4 and TRBJ1-2, with TRBD1 matching 7 bases. The CDR3 length is 14 residues. V was pared by 3 bases and J by 8 bases, with 9 bases of the junction left unmatched.

V gene TRBV12-3 or TRBV12-4 combines with J gene TRBJ1-4; no clear D. V lost 4 bases and J lost 12, with 18 bases in between. CDR3 length: 14 amino acids. In DNA, the CDR3 is TGTGCCAGCAGTTCCTCCCGTTATGGAACGGAACTGTTTTTT. This codes for CASSSSRYGTELFF.

This clonotype was seen at least ten times. The CDR3 protein is CASSPGRRHNEQFF. The CDR3 region has the DNA TGTGCCAGCTCACCAGGTCGGCGGCACAATGAGCAGTTCTTC. This chain uses TRBV18 with TRBJ2-1, with D hard to call. The V end was cut by 2 bases, the J end by 5 bases, with 10 bases between. Germline CDR1 and CDR2: KGHSH and LQKENI. The CDR3 has 14 residues.

This clonotype is medium-sized. The rearrangement links TRBV6-5 to TRBJ2-7, with D tentatively TRBD2 (6 bases). CDR1 MNHEY and CDR2 SVGAGI come from the germline V gene. The CDR3 has 13 amino acids. Trimming pared 4 bases from V and 4 bases from J, leaving 11 bases between. CDR3 sequence: CASSSRRAYEQYF. For the CDR3, the DNA is TGTGCCAGCAGTTCAAGGAGGGCTTACGAGCAGTACTTC.

This chain connects TRBV6-1 to TRBJ2-1, with D possibly matching TRBD2 (6 bases). The germline V and J ends were trimmed by 8 bases and 2 bases, with 13 bases remaining between them. The V gene's germline CDR1 is MNHNS and CDR2 SASEGT. This CDR3 contains 14 residues. The CDR3 DNA follows: TGTGCCAGCCTAGCGCGGGCCGCCTACAATGAGCAGTTCTTC. It codes for CASLARAAYNEQFF.

In this sample, this clonotype turned up many times. The DNA for the CDR3 is TGTGCCAGCAGCTCGGGACTAGCGGGGGGGCGGATCGAGGAGCAGTTCTTC. Translating gives CASSSGLAGGRIEEQFF. The rearrangement links TRBV7-8 to TRBJ2-1, with 16 bases fitting TRBD2. CDR1 is SGHVS and CDR2 is FQNEAQ in the germline V gene. The CDR3 is 17 amino acids. J was trimmed by 10 bases and V by 4 bases; bases with no gene match: 10.

This clonotype appeared many times. The rearrangement uses TRBV5-6 and TRBJ2-5, with 8 nucleotides matching TRBD1. Germline lookup yields CDR1 SGHDT and CDR2 YYEEEE. There are 16 residues in the CDR3. Germline trimming cut 2 bases from V and 7 bases from J; bases unmatched to any gene: 13. The chain's CDR3 is CASSFYRQGKPGTQYF. In nucleotides, the CDR3 is TGTGCCAGCAGCTTTTATAGACAGGGGAAACCCGGGACCCAGTACTTC. The full variable domain, with the rest looked up from reference TRBV5-6 and TRBJ2-5, is DAGVTQSPTHLIKTRGQQVTLRCSPKSGHDTVSWYQQALGQGPQFIFQYYEEEERQRGNFPDRFSGHQFPNYSSELNVNALLLGDSALYLCASSFYRQGKPGTQYFGPGTRLLVL.

On this clonotype: A much larger clone differs by one base, so this may be a read error. The chain uses TRBV13 and TRBJ1-3; weak D call: TRBD1 (5 bases). The CDR3 length is 14 residues. Germline V gene sequence: CDR1 PRHDT, CDR2 FYEKMQ (reference sequence). The DNA of the CDR3 is TGTGCCGGCAGCTTAGGGACTAATGGAAACACCATATATTTT. The encoded protein is CAGSLGTNGNTIYF. Complete variable domain (other parts from reference TRBV13 and TRBJ1-3): AAGVIQSPRHLIKEKRETATLKCYPIPRHDTVYWYQQGPGQDPQFLISFYEKMQSDKGSIPDRFSAQQFSDYHSELNMSSLELGDSALYFCAGSLGTNGNTIYFGEGSWLTVV.

This clonotype was detected many times. This rearrangement joins TRBV12-3 or TRBV12-4 to TRBJ2-3, with D hard to call. Between the trimmed V and J ends, which lost 6 bases and 7 bases, there was a span of 11 bases. CDR3 length equals 12 residues. In DNA form, the CDR3 reads TGTGCCAGCAGACCAACACAACATACGCAGTATTTT. Amino acids: CASRPTQHTQYF.

This clonotype was seen at least ten times. The CDR3 sequence: CASSDDPDRSGKLFF. The CDR3 DNA sequence: TGTGCCAGCAGTGACGACCCAGACAGGTCGGGGAAGCTGTTTTTT. The rearrangement joins TRBV6-4 to TRBJ2-2, with a weak D call TRBD1 (6 bases). Trimming left V 2 bases short and J 12 bases short, with 19 bases between. This CDR3 contains 15 residues. The germline gives CDR1 MRHNA, CDR2 SNTAGT.

This rearrangement joins TRBV6-6 to TRBJ2-3; D remains ambiguous. The length of the CDR3 is 16 residues. V was cut by 6 bases and J by 3 bases, with 19 bases left in between. The germline gives CDR1 MNHNY, CDR2 SVGAGI (reference sequence). The CDR3 spells CASSPDSPGATDTQYF. CDR3 in DNA: TGTGCCAGCAGCCCCGACTCCCCCGGAGCTACAGATACGCAGTATTTT.

This clonotype was observed many times. The genes are TRBV28 and TRBJ2-5; 8 bases agree with TRBD2. The V gene's germline CDR1 is MDHEN and CDR2 SYDVKM. The V and J ends lost 6 bases and 5 bases, in that order; junction bases with no gene match: 5. There are 13 residues in the CDR3. In DNA, the CDR3 is TGTGCCAGCAGCCGCGGGGGGCGGGAGACCCAGTACTTC. As protein: CASSRGGRETQYF.

This clonotype was counted ten times or more. V gene TRBV7-2 combines with J gene TRBJ2-5, with 9 bases matching TRBD2. Germline-derived CDR1 and CDR2 are SGHTA and FQGNSA. V lost 3 bases and J lost 0; bases outside the gene matches: 2. CDR3 length: 15 amino acids. The CDR3 nucleotides read TGTGCCAGCAGCTTTCAGCGGGGGGACCAAGAGACCCAGTACTTC. It encodes CASSFQRGDQETQYF.